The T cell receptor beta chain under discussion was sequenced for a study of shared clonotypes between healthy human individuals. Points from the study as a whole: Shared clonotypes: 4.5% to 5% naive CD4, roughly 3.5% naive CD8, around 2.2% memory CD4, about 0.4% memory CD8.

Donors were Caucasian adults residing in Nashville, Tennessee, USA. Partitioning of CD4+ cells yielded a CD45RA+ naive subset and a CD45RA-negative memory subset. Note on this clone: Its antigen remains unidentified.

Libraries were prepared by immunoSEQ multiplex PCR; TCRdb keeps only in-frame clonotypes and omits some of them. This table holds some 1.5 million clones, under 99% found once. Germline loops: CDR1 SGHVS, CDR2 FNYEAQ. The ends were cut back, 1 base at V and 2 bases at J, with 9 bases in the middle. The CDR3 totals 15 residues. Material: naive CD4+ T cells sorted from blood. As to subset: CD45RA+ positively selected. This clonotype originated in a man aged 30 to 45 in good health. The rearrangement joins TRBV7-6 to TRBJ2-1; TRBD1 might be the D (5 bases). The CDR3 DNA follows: TGTGCCAGCAGCTTAGTGGACACAACCTACAATGAGCAGTTCTTC. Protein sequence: CASSLVDTTYNEQFF.